Listed below are T cell receptor beta chains from one sample, sequenced in a study of beta chain features in type 1 diabetes. Assay: immunoSEQ multiplex PCR; the TCRdb copy retains only in-frame clones and omits some. In the table there are roughly 100,000 clones, roughly 28% of which are singletons. The material sequenced was central memory CD4+ T cells from blood. The receptors were sampled from a woman between 18 and 29 years old with type 1 diabetes. Each CDR3 is given with its conserved first and last residue. The order of the fields is V gene, D gene, J gene, clone size, CDR3 DNA, CDR3 protein. A D gene is named only where the DNA matches it firmly. Size is omitted from some rows. Given values are once, few, many or a class for expanded clones.

>TRBV11-3|NA|TRBJ2-5|NA
TGTGCCAGCGCGGGGGCCGGTGAGACCCAGTACTTC
CASAGAGETQYF
>TRBV7-9|TRBD2|TRBJ2-1|few
TGTGCCAGCAGCCCCGAATCGGCTAGCGGGAGGTACAATGAGCAGTTCTTC
CASSPESASGRYNEQFF
>TRBV7-2|TRBD2|TRBJ2-1|NA
TGTGCCAGCAGCTTAGGTCGAGGAGCTAGCGGAGAATACAATGAGCAGTTCTTC
CASSLGRGASGEYNEQFF
>TRBV4-1|TRBD2|TRBJ2-5|NA
TGCGCCAGCAGCCCGGGGACTACCCAAGAGACCCAGTACTTC
CASSPGTTQETQYF
>TRBV5-1|NA|TRBJ2-2|NA
TGCGCCAGCAGCCCAGGGACTACCGGGGAGCTGTTTTTT
CASSPGTTGELFF
>TRBV30|TRBD1|TRBJ1-3|NA
TGTGCCTGGAGTTCTGGGACAGGGGGATTTGGAAACACCATATATTTT
CAWSSGTGGFGNTIYF
>TRBV4-3|TRBD1|TRBJ1-4|NA
TGCGCCAGCAGCCAACAGGGGGCGGAAAAACTGTTTTTT
CASSQQGAEKLFF
>TRBV7-9|NA|TRBJ1-1|NA
TGTGCCAGCAGCACAACCACAGGGTTCGACACTGAAGCTTTCTTT
CASSTTTGFDTEAFF
>TRBV5-4|TRBD2|TRBJ2-1|NA
TGTGCCAGCAGCTTGAAAAGCGGGAGGATCAATGAGCAGTTCTTC
CASSLKSGRINEQFF
>TRBV10-3|NA|TRBJ2-3|NA
TGTGCCATCAGTGAGTCGACGGGGATCCGGGATACGCAGTATTTT
CAISESTGIRDTQYF
>TRBV27|NA|TRBJ2-2|NA
TGTGCCAGCAGTTTAATGGCAAACCGGAACACCGGGGAGCTGTTTTTT
CASSLMANRNTGELFF
>TRBV5-1|TRBD1|TRBJ1-4|few
TGCGCCAGCAGCCCGGACAGGCCAGCTAATGAAAAACTGTTTTTT
CASSPDRPANEKLFF
>TRBV7-2|TRBD1|TRBJ1-5|NA
TGTGCCAGCAGCCCCAGGACAGGGGATCAGCCCCAGCATTTT
CASSPRTGDQPQHF
>TRBV11-2|NA|TRBJ2-1|many
TGTGCCAGCAGCTTACGGACTTTATACAATGAGCAGTTCTTC
CASSLRTLYNEQFF
>TRBV2|TRBD1|TRBJ1-1|few
TGTGCCAGCAGAGAAGACAGGGGGACTGAAGCTTTCTTT
CASREDRGTEAFF
>TRBV7-6|NA|TRBJ2-5|NA
TGTGCCAGCAGCTTAACTGAGAAAGAGACCCAGTACTTC
CASSLTEKETQYF
>TRBV29-1|NA|TRBJ2-5|NA
TGCAGCGTTGAAGATTCAGGGCGAGGGACCCAGTACTTC
CSVEDSGRGTQYF
>TRBV6-1|TRBD1|TRBJ2-3|NA
TGTGCCAGCAGCATGACAGGGGACATCACAGATACGCAGTATTTT
CASSMTGDITDTQYF
>TRBV1|NA|TRBJ2-1|NA
TGCACCAGCAGCCAAGATGGGGGACTAGCCCGTTGTGAGCAGTTCTTC
CTSSQDGGLARCEQFF
>TRBV19|TRBD2|TRBJ2-1|NA
TGTGCCAGTAGTAGCGGGAGGGCCTACAATGAGCAGTTCTTC
CASSSGRAYNEQFF
>TRBV2|NA|TRBJ1-4|few
TGTGCCAGCAGTGACGACGGGGTTAATGAAAAACTGTTTTTT
CASSDDGVNEKLFF
>TRBV28|NA|TRBJ1-6|few
TGTGCCAGCAGACGGAGTCAGTATAATTCACCCCTCCACTTT
CASRRSQYNSPLHF
>TRBV4-1|TRBD2|TRBJ2-5|NA
TGCGCCAGCAGCCAAGGGACTAGCGGGAATAAAGAGACCCAGTACTTC
CASSQGTSGNKETQYF
>TRBV5-1|NA|TRBJ2-7|NA
TGCGCCAGCAGCTTGCAGGCGGGCTCCTACGAGCAGTACTTC
CASSLQAGSYEQYF
>TRBV28|NA|TRBJ2-2|NA
TGTGCCAGCAGTTTACCCCTGTCACAGGGCATCGGGGAGCTGTTTTTT
CASSLPLSQGIGELFF
>TRBV11-3|TRBD1|TRBJ2-4|few
TGTGCCAGCAGCCGGACAGGGGGTTCTCTTCAGTACTTC
CASSRTGGSLQYF
>TRBV29-1|NA|TRBJ2-7|NA
TGCAGCGTTGAGCAGGGGGGCTACGAGCAGTACTTC
CSVEQGGYEQYF
>TRBV5-4|NA|TRBJ2-5|few
TGTGCCAGCAGCTTGGGAGTAGCGGCCCAGCAGACCCAGTACTTC
CASSLGVAAQQTQYF
>TRBV13|TRBD2|TRBJ2-3|few
TGTGCCAGCAGCGCTAGCGGGAGGCGCACAGATACGCAGTATTTT
CASSASGRRTDTQYF
>TRBV7-9|NA|TRBJ1-1|NA
TGTGCCAGCAGCCGGGATTCGAACACTGAAGCTTTCTTT
CASSRDSNTEAFF
>TRBV30|TRBD2|TRBJ2-5|NA
TGTGCCTGGAGTGACGGACTAGCGGGAGGGTCGGGGCGTCAAGAGACCCAGTACTTC
CAWSDGLAGGSGRQETQYF
>TRBV5-6|NA|TRBJ2-1|NA
TGTGCCAGCAGCTTGCTCGGTACCCAGCGCAATGAGCAGTTCTTC
CASSLLGTQRNEQFF
>TRBV7-2|NA|TRBJ1-1|few
TGTGCCAGCAGCTTATTTTTCGGGAACACTGAAGCTTTCTTT
CASSLFFGNTEAFF
>TRBV6-5|TRBD2|TRBJ2-3|NA
TGTGCCAGCAGTTACGGGCGGGGGGGCACAGATACGCAGTATTTT
CASSYGRGGTDTQYF
>TRBV15|TRBD2|TRBJ2-1|few
TGTGCCACCAGAAAAACCGGGACGCGGGGGAATGAGCAGTTCTTC
CATRKTGTRGNEQFF
>TRBV29-1|TRBD1|TRBJ1-2|few
TGCAGCGTATCGCGACAGGGCGGGACTGTCGCCGGTGGCTACACCTTC
CSVSRQGGTVAGGYTF
>TRBV11-3|NA|TRBJ2-5|few
TGTGCCAGCAGCTCAGGGGTCCAAGAGACCCAGTACTTC
CASSSGVQETQYF
>TRBV13|TRBD1|TRBJ2-2|few
TGTGCCAGCAGCTTAGGACAGGGGCCGGTCGGGGAGCTGTTTTTT
CASSLGQGPVGELFF
>TRBV7-9|NA|TRBJ2-7|NA
TGTGCCAGCAGCTTAGCCCAGAACTACGAGCAGTACTTC
CASSLAQNYEQYF
>TRBV5-1|TRBD2|TRBJ2-1|NA
TGCGCCAGCAGCTTGGGGGCTAGCGGGATCTACAATGAGCAGTTCTTC
CASSLGASGIYNEQFF
>TRBV2|TRBD1|TRBJ1-1|few
TGTGCCAGCAGTGAAGCCGGCGACAGGGGACACACTGAAGCTTTCTTT
CASSEAGDRGHTEAFF
>TRBV5-1|TRBD2|TRBJ2-3|once
TGCGCCAGCAGCTTGGTCCCCGGGACTAGCGACACAGATACGCAGTATTTT
CASSLVPGTSDTDTQYF
>TRBV20-1|NA|TRBJ2-1|NA
TGCAGTGCCCCGCTGCGGGGCGCTCAGTTCTTC
CSAPLRGAQFF
>TRBV7-9|NA|TRBJ1-2|NA
TGTGCCAGCAGCACAGGGAATATCGGCTATGGCTACACCTTC
CASSTGNIGYGYTF
>TRBV4-2|NA|TRBJ1-3|NA
TGTGCCAGCAGCCAAGATCAGGGAGGTGGAAACACCATATATTTT
CASSQDQGGGNTIYF
>TRBV27|NA|TRBJ2-6|NA
TGTGCCAGCAGAGTGCAGGCTGGGGCCAACGTCCTGACTTTC
CASRVQAGANVLTF
>TRBV4-1|TRBD2|TRBJ2-3|few
TGCGCCAGCAGCCAAGATGCTGGACTAGCAAGCACAGATACGCAGTATTTT
CASSQDAGLASTDTQYF
>TRBV7-3|TRBD2|TRBJ2-1|NA
TGTGCCAGCAGCTTATCGGGCGGGAGGGCCCAGGAGCAGTTCTTC
CASSLSGGRAQEQFF
>TRBV10-3|TRBD2|TRBJ2-1|few
TGTGCCACGAGGACTAGCGGTGCCAATGAGCAGTTCTTC
CATRTSGANEQFF
>TRBV19|NA|TRBJ1-2|NA
TGTGCCAGTAGTATCGGGTGGCCGGACTATGGCTACACCTTC
CASSIGWPDYGYTF
>TRBV18|NA|TRBJ1-3|NA
TGTGCCAGCTCACCGACAGGCGGAAGTGGAAACACCATATATTTT
CASSPTGGSGNTIYF
>TRBV29-1|NA|TRBJ1-2|NA
TGCAGCGTGGGAGAGGGCGTTGGCTACACCTTC
CSVGEGVGYTF
>TRBV28|NA|TRBJ2-7|NA
TGTGCCAGCAGTTTATGGGACAATCAACAGTACTTC
CASSLWDNQQYF
>TRBV4-2|TRBD2|TRBJ2-6|NA
TGTGCCAGCAGCCAAGGGGGGGGTTTCGGGGCCAACGTCCTGACTTTC
CASSQGGGFGANVLTF
>TRBV7-2|NA|TRBJ2-1|NA
TGTGCCAGCAGCTCAAACTCGGGGGTTTCGAGGTACAATGAGCAGTTCTTC
CASSSNSGVSRYNEQFF
>TRBV30|NA|TRBJ1-5|few
TGTGCCTGGAGTAGTGGGCTGGGGATAGGGGGCAATCAGCCCCAGCATTTT
CAWSSGLGIGGNQPQHF
>TRBV19|TRBD2|TRBJ2-1|few
TGTGCCAGTACTCGACTAGCGGGTGAAGGGGAGCAGTTCTTC
CASTRLAGEGEQFF
>TRBV5-6|TRBD2|TRBJ2-2|NA
TGTGCCAGCAGCCCGACTAGCGGGAGGCGGAACACCGGGGAGCTGTTTTTT
CASSPTSGRRNTGELFF
>TRBV2|TRBD1|TRBJ1-5|NA
TGTGCCAGCAGTGGACAGGGGAGAGACAATCAGCCCCAGCATTTT
CASSGQGRDNQPQHF